This TCR beta chain stems from a study of read filtering for tumor transcriptome and immune sequencing. Overall study findings and caveats: The sorted CD138-negative fraction was a mixed bone marrow immune population, not purified T cells.

This library used roughly 400 ng RNA and molecular barcoded adaptors spanning alpha/delta and beta/gamma chains. TCRdb processed the reads anew with MiXCR; each CDR3 protein has one entry. Of some 40,000 distinct CDR3 sequences listed, around 13% are singletons. Germline-derived CDR1 and CDR2 are SGHDT and YYEEEE. The CDR3 has 15 amino acids. Trimming shortened V by 1 base and J by 8 bases, and 16 bases separated the two germline ends. This clonotype was detected ten times or more. Its specificity is not known. The receptor was derived from a donor over 35 with multiple myeloma. The source material was a population of CD138-negative cells sorted from bone marrow. The chain employs TRBV5-6 and TRBJ2-1; D tentatively fits TRBD1 or TRBD2 (5 bases each). CDR3 sequence: CASSLIGAGVDEQFF. CDR3 DNA: TGTGCCAGCAGCTTGATTGGGGCCGGGGTCGATGAGCAGTTCTTC.